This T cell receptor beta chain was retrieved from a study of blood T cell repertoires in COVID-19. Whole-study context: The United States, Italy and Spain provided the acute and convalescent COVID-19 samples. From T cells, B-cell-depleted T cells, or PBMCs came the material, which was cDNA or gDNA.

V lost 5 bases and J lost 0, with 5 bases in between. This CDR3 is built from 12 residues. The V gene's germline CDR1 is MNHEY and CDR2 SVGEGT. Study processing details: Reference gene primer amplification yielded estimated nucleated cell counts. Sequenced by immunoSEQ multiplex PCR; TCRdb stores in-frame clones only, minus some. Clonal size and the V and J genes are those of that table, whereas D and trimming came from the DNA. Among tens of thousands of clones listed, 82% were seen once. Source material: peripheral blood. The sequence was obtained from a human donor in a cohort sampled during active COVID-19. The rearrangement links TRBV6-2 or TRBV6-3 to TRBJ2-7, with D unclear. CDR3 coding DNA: TGTGCCAGCAGTCGGAGCTCCTACGAGCAGTACTTC. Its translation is CASSRSSYEQYF.